This T cell receptor beta chain was obtained from a study of blood T cell repertoires in COVID-19. Whole-study context: Specimens from acute and convalescent COVID-19 originated in the United States, Italy and Spain. The cDNA or gDNA used as material had been derived from T cells, B-cell-depleted T cells, or PBMCs.

Per the study methods: Reference gene primers were amplified, and this amplification served to estimate nucleated cell counts. Here immunoSEQ multiplex PCR was the method, and the copy in TCRdb shows in-frame clones only, minus some. V and J calls plus clone size are reproduced from that table; the DNA served to infer D and trimming. The sample yields roughly 150,000 clones, about three quarters seen once. This TCR was recovered from a man in his 70s with acute or convalescent COVID-19. Sequenced sample: peripheral blood.

CDR3 DNA: TGTGCCAGTAGTATAGTCGGGGGTTCTGGAAACACCATATATTTT. This encodes CASSIVGGSGNTIYF. This sequence joins TRBV19 and TRBJ1-3, with D possibly TRBD1 on 5 matching bases. This CDR3 has 15 amino acids. The germline V gene encodes CDR1 LNHDA and CDR2 SQIVND (reference sequence). The V end lost 1 base, the J end lost 1 base, and 8 bases lay between the germline ends.